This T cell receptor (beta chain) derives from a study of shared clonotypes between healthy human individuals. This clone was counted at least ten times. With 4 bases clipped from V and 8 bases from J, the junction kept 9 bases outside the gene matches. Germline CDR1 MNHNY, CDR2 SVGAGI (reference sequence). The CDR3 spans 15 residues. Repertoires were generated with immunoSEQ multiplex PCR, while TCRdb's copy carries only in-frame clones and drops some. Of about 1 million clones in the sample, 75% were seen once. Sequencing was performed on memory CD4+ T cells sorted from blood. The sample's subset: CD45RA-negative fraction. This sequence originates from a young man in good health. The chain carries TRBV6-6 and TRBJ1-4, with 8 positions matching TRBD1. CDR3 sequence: CASSSSGGGWEKLFF. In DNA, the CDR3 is TGTGCCAGCAGTTCTTCAGGGGGCGGTTGGGAAAAACTGTTTTTT.